The 17 T cell receptor beta chains listed next were all sequenced from one sample in a study of CXCR3-negative and CXCR3-positive naive CD8 T cells. Whole-study results and caveats: Higher TRB CDR3 hydrophobicity marked CXCR3-positive naive cells relative to CXCR3-negative naive cells.

Via 5' RACE with UMI labels, TRB cDNA libraries were prepared. Following a re-call of the 5' RACE reads, TCRdb has one entry per CDR3 protein and lacks DNA. The specimen's table records around 88,000 distinct CDR3 sequences. Antigens of these TCRs are unknown. Material: naive CXCR3+ CD8+ T cells from blood. Indicated subset: CD45RO-CCR7+CD27+CD95- naive CD8+ T cells expressing CXCR3 (TNR3+). These receptors all come from a human donor in good health. Some clones in this sample may be carry-over from other donors' samples.

The CDR3 region is CAIAPGLAQEQETQYF. The V call is TRBV10-3, the J call TRBJ2-5; TCRdb's D gene call, TRBD2, goes unchecked for lack of DNA. The CDR3 runs to 16 residues. From germline, CDR1 is ENHRY and CDR2 SYGVKD.

The V gene is TRBV28, the J gene TRBJ2-7; the D call of TRBD1 rests on TCRdb alone, since no DNA is present to check it. CDR3 length equals 15 residues. CDR1 is MDHEN and CDR2 is SYDVKM in the germline V gene. The CDR3 sequence is CASSLLEGGQVGQYF.

The chain joins TRBV9 to TRBJ1-1; with no DNA, the TCRdb D assignment of TRBD1 cannot be verified. The CDR3 is 15 amino acids. Germline V gene sequence: CDR1 SGDLS, CDR2 YYNGEE. CDR3 loop: CASSVAPGVNTEAFF.

This chain links TRBV7-3 with TRBJ2-2; the TRBD2 assignment by TCRdb is unverifiable without DNA. CDR1 and CDR2 from the germline V gene are SGHTA and FQGTGA. The CDR3 runs to 16 residues. Here the CDR3 reads CASSLGTTRVTGELFF.

The CDR3 loop is CASSQEIPLADSYNEQFF. V is TRBV3-1 and J is TRBJ2-1; checking the TCRdb D call of TRBD2 is not possible without DNA. CDR3 size: 18 residues. CDR1 LGHDT and CDR2 YNNKEL come from the germline V gene (reference sequence).

The V call is TRBV11-3, the J call TRBJ2-7. The CDR3 has 13 residues. Per the germline V gene, CDR1 is SGHNT and CDR2 is YENEEA. The chain's CDR3 is CASSLRDSYEQYF.

The V and J genes are TRBV5-1 and TRBJ2-1; checking the TCRdb D call of TRBD2 is not possible without DNA. The CDR3 runs 20 residues. Per germline, CDR1 SGHRS and CDR2 YFSETQ. The CDR3 is CASSSTSGLAGSSSYNEQFF.

V and J are TRBV23-1 and TRBJ2-5; without DNA, the TCRdb call of TRBD2 cannot be checked. TRBV23-1 is treated as an ORF (open reading frame) with a function not yet certain. This CDR3 spans 22 amino acids. Here the CDR3 reads CASSQSAHRPLPPTEGRETQYF.

This chain joins TRBV28 and TRBJ2-5; no DNA is available, so the TRBD1 call from TCRdb remains unchecked. Germline V CDR1 and CDR2: MDHEN, SYDVKM. The CDR3 contains 17 residues. The CDR3 sequence is CASGREGVVSIGETQYF. Full variable domain (missing parts from reference TRBV28 and TRBJ2-5): DVKVTQSSRYLVKRTGEKVFLECVQDMDHENMFWYRQDPGLGLRLIYFSYDVKMKEKGDIPEGYSVSREKKERFSLILESASTNQTSMYLCASGREGVVSIGETQYFGPGTRLLVL.

This chain connects TRBV28 to TRBJ2-7; the TCRdb D gene call, TRBD1, has no DNA to confirm it. Germline V CDR1 and CDR2: MDHEN, SYDVKM. The CDR3 length is 16 residues. This chain's CDR3 is CASSPPDRDRGYEQYF. Full variable domain (missing parts from reference TRBV28 and TRBJ2-7): DVKVTQSSRYLVKRTGEKVFLECVQDMDHENMFWYRQDPGLGLRLIYFSYDVKMKEKGDIPEGYSVSREKKERFSLILESASTNQTSMYLCASSPPDRDRGYEQYFGPGTRLTVT.

This rearrangement joins TRBV3-1 to TRBJ2-1; checking the TCRdb D call of TRBD2 is not possible without DNA. CDR3 size: 13 residues. CDR1 and CDR2 (germline): LGHDT, YNNKEL (reference sequence). CDR3 sequence: CASSLLPYNEQFF.

The chain has TRBV15 and TRBJ1-2; TCRdb gives TRBD1 as the D gene, but with no DNA this cannot be confirmed. The CDR3 runs to 14 residues. Germline V CDR1 and CDR2: LNHNV, YYDKDF (reference sequence). The CDR3 sequence: CATSRDHRGSGYTF. Looking up the rest from reference TRBV15 and TRBJ1-2 gives the full variable domain: DAMVIQNPRYQVTQFGKPVTLSCSQTLNHNVMYWYQQKSSQAPKLLFHYYDKDFNNEADTPDNFQSRRPNTSFCFLDIRSPGLGDTAMYLCATSRDHRGSGYTFGSGTRLTVV.

This chain joins TRBV9 and TRBJ2-1; TCRdb's D gene call, TRBD1, goes unchecked for lack of DNA. Looked up from germline, CDR1 is SGDLS and CDR2 is YYNGEE. The CDR3 loop spans 16 amino acids. CDR3 in amino acids: CASSVVGRSRGNEQFF. Based on the CDR3 plus reference TRBV9 and TRBJ2-1, the full variable domain is DSGVTQTPKHLITATGQRVTLRCSPRSGDLSVYWYQQSLDQGLQFLIQYYNGEERAKGNILERFSAQQFPDLHSELNLSSLELGDSALYFCASSVVGRSRGNEQFFGPGTRLTVL.

This chain joins TRBV7-8 and TRBJ2-7; TCRdb returns TRBD1, unconfirmable since there is no DNA. The CDR3 length is 14 residues. CDR1 and CDR2 from the germline V gene are SGHVS and FQNEAQ. The CDR3 protein is CASSPPGQTYEQYF.

This sequence joins TRBV28 and TRBJ2-7; without DNA, the TCRdb call of TRBD1 cannot be checked. The CDR3 loop spans 12 amino acids. Germline values: CDR1 MDHEN, CDR2 SYDVKM. CDR3 sequence reads: CASSVLPTEQYF.

The V gene is TRBV6-5, the J gene TRBJ2-1; checking the TCRdb D call of TRBD2 is not possible without DNA. The CDR3 contains 17 residues. Germline V CDR1 and CDR2: MNHEY, SVGAGI. CDR3 protein: CASSYQGLPSSYNEQFF.

The chain is built from TRBV29-1 and TRBJ1-2; no DNA is available, so the TRBD1 call from TCRdb remains unchecked. Germline CDR1 and CDR2: SQVTM and ANQGSEA. The CDR3 extends over 15 amino acids. The CDR3 loop is CSVEVVTRGGEGYTF.